Sequencing of this T cell receptor beta chain was carried out in a study of regulatory T cells in long-lasting Graves disease. Study-level findings and limits: TCR diversity was lower in persistent than newly diagnosed Graves' disease. Favored usage of TRBV28, TRBJ1-2 and TRBJ2-5 was recorded in persistent disease.

In germline, CDR1 is ENHRY, CDR2 SYGVKD. Trimming left V 4 bases short and J 7 bases short, with 11 bases between. This CDR3 is built from 13 residues. This clonotype was found a few times. The antigen is not known. Time point reported: newly diagnosed GD, antithyroid drugs for less than 3 months. RNA isolated from PBMCs was used to make the TCR library. The authors diagnosed Graves' disease using American Thyroid Association guidelines. The authors built TCR beta libraries using iRepertoire HTBI primers and Arm-PCR of CDR3 regions. TCRdb recomputed calls from the multiplex PCR reads with MiXCR, one row per CDR3 protein. The sample records about 610,000 distinct CDR3 sequences, 16% being singletons. This same sample was also part of a study on T cells in Graves' hyperthyroidism and ophthalmopathy. That study adds: First-round RT-PCR of the TCR CDR3 relied on the HTBI primer set.

The origin of this receptor is a man younger than 30 with Graves disease. The source was peripheral blood mononuclear cells (PBMCs), collected at new diagnosis, from a patient treated with antithyroid drugs. The chain has TRBV10-3 and TRBJ1-5; D possibly corresponds to TRBD1 (5 bases). Here the CDR3 reads CAISAAGQQPQHF. The DNA of the CDR3 is TGTGCCATCAGTGCCGCGGGGCAACAGCCCCAGCATTTT.